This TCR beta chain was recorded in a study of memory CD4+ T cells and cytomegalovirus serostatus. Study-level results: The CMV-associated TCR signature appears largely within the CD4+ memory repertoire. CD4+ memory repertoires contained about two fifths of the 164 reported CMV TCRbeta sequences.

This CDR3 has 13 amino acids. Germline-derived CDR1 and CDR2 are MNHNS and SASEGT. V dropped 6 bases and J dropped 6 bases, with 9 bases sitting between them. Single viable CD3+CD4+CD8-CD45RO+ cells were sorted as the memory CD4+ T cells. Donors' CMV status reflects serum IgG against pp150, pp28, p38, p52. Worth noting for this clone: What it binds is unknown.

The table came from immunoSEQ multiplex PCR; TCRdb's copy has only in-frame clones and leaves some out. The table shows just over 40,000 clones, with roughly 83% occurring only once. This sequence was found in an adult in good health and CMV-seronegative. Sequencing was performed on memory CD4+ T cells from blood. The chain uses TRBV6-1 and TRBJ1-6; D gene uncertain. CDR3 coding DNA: TGTGCCAGCAGGGAGACCATTAATTCACCCCTCCACTTT. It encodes CASRETINSPLHF.